The 9 T cell receptor beta chains reported below all come from one sample, sequenced in a study of shared clonotypes between healthy human individuals. Profiled with immunoSEQ multiplex PCR; TCRdb holds only in-frame clones, not every one. The profile shows 2,500,000 or so clones, 92% of them singletons. The specimen was naive CD4+ T cells from PBMCs. Sample subset: CD45RA+ positively selected. These receptors came from a man younger than 35 in good health. Some clones in this sample may be carry-over from other donors' samples.

V gene TRBV30 combines with J gene TRBJ1-2; D not certain. Germline-derived CDR1 and CDR2 are GTSNPN and SVGIG (reference sequence). V was cut by 2 bases and J by 5 bases, with 12 bases left in between. This CDR3 comprises 13 residues. The CDR3: CAWSPPAGYGYTF. The CDR3 DNA reads as TGTGCCTGGAGTCCCCCAGCGGGGTATGGCTACACCTTC.

This clone was counted once. This rearrangement joins TRBV28 to TRBJ2-1; 12 bases fit TRBD2. CDR1 and CDR2 (germline): MDHEN, SYDVKM. This CDR3 is built from 20 residues. V was clipped by 8 bases and J by 6 bases; unmatched bases: 23. The CDR3 reads CASSAAPLAGGPVLSNEQFF. DNA of the CDR3: TGTGCCAGCTCGGCCGCACCCCTAGCGGGAGGGCCTGTACTCTCCAATGAGCAGTTCTTC.

This chain links TRBV2 with TRBJ1-2; TRBD1 matches at 10 bases. CDR1 is SNHLY, CDR2 FYNNEI, per germline. CDR3 length: 19 residues. V shed 2 bases and J 0 bases; nucleotides not matched to a gene: 12. The CDR3 region is CASSEPRKYGQGANYGYTF. DNA of the CDR3: TGTGCCAGCAGTGAACCAAGAAAGTACGGACAGGGGGCTAACTATGGCTACACCTTC. Full variable domain (missing parts from reference TRBV2 and TRBJ1-2): EPEVTQTPSHQVTQMGQEVILRCVPISNHLYFYWYRQILGQKVEFLVSFYNNEISEKSEIFDDQFSVERPDGSNFTLKIRSTKLEDSAMYFCASSEPRKYGQGANYGYTFGSGTRLTVV.

The chain recombines TRBV30 with TRBJ2-2; no clear D. Germline loops: CDR1 GTSNPN, CDR2 SVGIG (reference sequence). Trimming shortened V by 2 bases and J by 4 bases, and 5 bases separated the two germline ends. The CDR3 runs to 12 residues. CDR3 nucleotides: TGTGCCTGGAGTCTGAGCACCGGGGAGCTGTTTTTT. Translated, it gives CAWSLSTGELFF.

The chain is built from TRBV14 and TRBJ2-6; D unclear. The length of the CDR3 is 16 residues. Germline V gene sequence: CDR1 SGHDN, CDR2 FVKESK. The V end lost 5 bases, the J end lost 4 bases, and 15 bases lay between the germline ends. CDR3 amino acids: CASSSRLTLGANVLTF. The DNA of the CDR3 is TGTGCCAGCAGCTCCCGTCTAACCCTAGGGGCCAACGTCCTGACTTTC.

The chain has TRBV2 and TRBJ1-2, with D unresolved. V lost 3 bases and J lost 7, with 15 bases in between. Germline values: CDR1 SNHLY, CDR2 FYNNEI. This CDR3 has 14 amino acids. DNA for the CDR3: TGTGCCAGCAGTGAGTGGGCCTTACCCGGTGGCTACACCTTC. It translates to CASSEWALPGGYTF.

The chain couples TRBV7-2 to TRBJ2-3; 9 bases agree with TRBD1. V was clipped by 5 bases and J by 0 bases; unmatched bases: 6. The V gene's germline CDR1 is SGHTA and CDR2 FQGNSA. CDR3 size: 16 residues. The CDR3 loop is CASSLQGALSTDTQYF. The CDR3 coding sequence is TGTGCCAGCAGCCTACAGGGGGCCCTTAGCACAGATACGCAGTATTTT.

This clone was observed a single time. V and J are TRBV19 and TRBJ2-3, with 7 bases identical to TRBD2. Germline lookup yields CDR1 LNHDA and CDR2 SQIVND (reference sequence). The junction had 8 bases not matched to a gene; V was cut back by 11 bases and J by 3 bases. The length of the CDR3 is 13 residues. The CDR3: CAGGDPRTDTQYF. CDR3 coding DNA: TGTGCCGGGGGGGACCCTCGTACAGATACGCAGTATTTT.

This clone has only one observation. The genes are TRBV15 and TRBJ1-3; 8 bases fit TRBD1. The CDR3 is 16 amino acids. Losses at the gene ends were 5 bases for V and 0 bases for J; bases not matched to a gene: 6. Germline values: CDR1 LNHNV, CDR2 YYDKDF (reference sequence). The CDR3 loop reads CATSAKTGVSGNTIYF. The CDR3 DNA is TGTGCCACCAGCGCTAAGACAGGGGTCTCTGGAAACACCATATATTTT.